This T cell receptor (beta chain) was profiled in a study of blood T cell repertoires in COVID-19. Across the whole study: Both acute and convalescent COVID-19 samples were obtained from the United States, Italy and Spain. T cells, B-cell-depleted T cells, or PBMCs supplied cDNA or gDNA.

As handled by the study authors: Estimation of nucleated cell counts relied on the amplification of reference gene primers. Some clones are missing from TCRdb's copy, which holds only in-frame ones; the method was immunoSEQ multiplex PCR. D and trimming were read from the DNA, whereas the V and J calls and clone size are those reported in that table. Found here are tens of thousands of clones, approximately 78% of them singletons; the top ten hold around 14%. The ends lost 1 base at V and 0 bases at J; junction bases unmatched: 15. The germline CDR1 and CDR2 sequences are MDHEN and SYDVKM. The CDR3 totals 20 residues.

V usage is TRBV28 and J usage is TRBJ1-3, with 7 nucleotides matching TRBD1. The TCR comes from a human donor with acute or convalescent COVID-19. The donor label of this sample is uncertain. The sample comprised peripheral blood. CDR3: CASSLYYWGDRENSGNTIYF. CDR3 DNA sequence: TGTGCCAGCAGTTTATATTATTGGGGTGACAGGGAAAACTCTGGAAACACCATATATTTT.